The present TCR beta chain was sequenced within a study of shared clonotypes between healthy human individuals (dated by TCRdb to 2020 to 2021). General notes on the study: A couple of women and three men aged 18 to 49 years were included in the cohort. To increase sequencing depth and limit assay-specific biases, TCR repertoire library preparation and sequencing were carried out by different laboratories using diverse techniques. For each donor, three plates each were used for CD4 naive and CD4 memory, two plates were used for CD8 naive, and one plate was used for CD8 memory. The study deeply sequenced blood TCR repertoires of five healthy adults to estimate repertoire size and the extent of clonotype sharing between individuals. Between about 0.8 and 9.5 billion PBMCs per donor were obtained by leukapheresis.

Using the deep immunoSEQ assay, multiplex PCR amplified TCR CDR3 regions from genomic DNA. Genomic DNA extracted from each cell subset was distributed evenly over all wells of several immunoSEQ 96-well plates, and each plate served as one replicate. Each replicate PCR for sorted subsets received roughly 200 ng genomic DNA, equal to tens of thousands of T cell genomes. The purified libraries were quantified using a Qubit 3.0 fluorometer, sized with a Bioanalyzer 2100, and then quantified again using the KAPA Library Quantification kit. Every immunoSEQ 96-well plate was sequenced on a dedicated single-read 150-cycle Illumina NextSeq 550 flow cell. In the paper's pipeline: Because only junctional sequences without quality scores were contained in the immunoSEQ output, filtering matching that applied to full-length reads could not be performed. Sequences were annotated with PyIR, a Python wrapper for IgBLAST v1.9, and V/J genes and CDR3 were assigned using IMGT germline references. Reads were removed for weak V/J assignments (E-value above 1e-6), missing CDR3, stop codons, out-of-frame junctions, or ambiguous translated residues. V3J clonotypes were defined by identical inferred V gene, J gene, and CDR3 amino acid sequence. To compute the percentage overlap between repertoires, the number of shared unique clonotypes was divided by the size of the smaller repertoire. Repertoire richness was assessed with RTK rarefaction, the Chao1 estimator, and Recon v2.1 estimates of unobserved clonotypes. For all TCRbeta clonotypes obtained by the gDNA method from a few donors, generation probabilities were computed with OLGA. TCRdb retrieved this table from immuneACCESS and kept in-frame rearrangements only. Not all clones are present; in checked studies, unresolved V genes account for under half, and no reason is known for the remainder. The DNA was the basis for D and trimming; V, J and clone size are from that table. The sample table contains roughly 500,000 clones; only one count was recorded for around 96% of them. The ten biggest clones cover 0.055% to 0.075% of the sample.

Healthy HIV-negative adults with no recently reported acute infections or vaccinations were included as donors. Every donor was a Caucasian adult living in Nashville, Tennessee, USA. CD4+ T cells were enriched through magnetic negative selection, after which naive cells were positively selected on CD45RA and the remaining negative fraction served as the memory subset. Blood was obtained by leukapheresis, after which PBMCs were separated by Ficoll-Histopaque density gradient centrifugation and cryopreserved in liquid nitrogen vapor phase. Purity and quantity of every magnetically sorted T cell population were checked by analytical flow cytometry. Genomic DNA was isolated from every sorted fraction and measured by UV absorbance on a Nanodrop 2000c. Findings and caveats that apply to the study as a whole: About 5% of naive CD4, 3.5% of naive CD8, approximately 2.2% of memory CD4, and less than 0.45% of memory CD8 clonotypes were shared across several donors. Compared with non-shared clonotypes, the clonotypes found in all four sorted-subset donors had higher generation probabilities. Naive subsets generally had larger estimated clonotype richness than memory subsets. The genetic and exposure-history diversity represented was limited by the small number of donors. Sampling was limited to blood, and TCR repertoires in tissue likely differ from TCR repertoires in blood. Pairwise subsampling indicated that sequencing depth was expected to affect the degree of clonotype sharing among donors. Rarefaction of sorted-subset datasets indicated incomplete sequencing despite the large sequencing depth.

Including the terminal cysteine and phenylalanine, the CDR3 comprises 16 residues. Only the CDR3 part of the read is kept: 48 bases, read in frame from the first base. The germline V gene yields KGHSH for CDR1 and LQKENI for CDR2. Relative to germline, V is missing 3 bases and J is missing 1 base, with 6 bases of the junction outside any gene match. In the case of this clone: The target of this receptor is not known. Qualities for individual bases were not recorded, and no much larger clone is one base off.

The chain is encoded by TRBV18 joined to TRBJ2-7; 10 bases in the middle match TRBD1. The origin of this receptor is a woman in her 30s in good health. What was sequenced was naive CD4+ T cells sorted from blood. The sample's cell subset or site label, decoded: CD45RA+ positively selected. The DNA is as follows: TGTGCCAGCTCACCTGCGACAGGGGGCCTATCCTACGAGCAGTACTTC. The resulting protein is CASSPATGGLSYEQYF.